This T cell receptor beta chain was recovered during a study of cytomegalovirus exposure and HLA in healthy donors. Study at large: The use of the same platform for the roughly 130 validation repertoires and the roughly 670 first-cohort repertoires was reported by a later analysis. Notes on the study in general: TCR beta chains numbering some 160 were designated cytomegalovirus-associated. The authors confirmed in vitro that a few CMV-associated chains were specific for CMV antigens.

Remarks on this clone: Its antigen is still unknown.

Assay used: immunoSEQ multiplex PCR; TCRdb lists only in-frame clones, some missing. The sample has some 240,000 clones; approximately 84% are singletons. These donors were members of the roughly 130-subject validation cohort, a group separate from the approximately 670-subject first cohort. Input material: PBMCs. The receptor was isolated from a woman in her thirties in good health and CMV-seropositive.

CDR3 in amino acids: CASSWRGGETQYF. The CDR3 DNA reads TGTGCCAGCAGTTGGCGCGGAGGGGAGACCCAGTACTTC. The J gene is TRBJ2-5, the V gene TRBV6-5; D perhaps matches TRBD2 (6 bases). Per the germline V gene, CDR1 is MNHEY and CDR2 is SVGAGI. V lost 4 bases, J lost 5 bases, and 11 bases lay in between. The CDR3 spans 13 residues.